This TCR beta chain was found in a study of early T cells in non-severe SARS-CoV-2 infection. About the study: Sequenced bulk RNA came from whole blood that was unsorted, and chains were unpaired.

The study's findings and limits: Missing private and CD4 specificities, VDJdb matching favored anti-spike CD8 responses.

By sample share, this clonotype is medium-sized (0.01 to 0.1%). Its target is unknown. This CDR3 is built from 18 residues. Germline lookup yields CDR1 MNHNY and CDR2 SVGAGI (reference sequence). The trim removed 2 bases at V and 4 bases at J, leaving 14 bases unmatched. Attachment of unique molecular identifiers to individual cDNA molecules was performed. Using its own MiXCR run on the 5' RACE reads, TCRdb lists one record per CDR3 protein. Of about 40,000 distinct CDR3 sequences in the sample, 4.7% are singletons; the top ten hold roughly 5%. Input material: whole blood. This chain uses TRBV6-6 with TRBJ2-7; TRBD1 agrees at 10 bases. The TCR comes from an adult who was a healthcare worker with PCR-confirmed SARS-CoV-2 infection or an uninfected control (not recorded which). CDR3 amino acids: CASSYPTGDRGNRYEQYF. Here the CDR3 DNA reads TGTGCCAGCAGTTACCCCACGGGGGACAGGGGTAACCGATACGAGCAGTACTTC.